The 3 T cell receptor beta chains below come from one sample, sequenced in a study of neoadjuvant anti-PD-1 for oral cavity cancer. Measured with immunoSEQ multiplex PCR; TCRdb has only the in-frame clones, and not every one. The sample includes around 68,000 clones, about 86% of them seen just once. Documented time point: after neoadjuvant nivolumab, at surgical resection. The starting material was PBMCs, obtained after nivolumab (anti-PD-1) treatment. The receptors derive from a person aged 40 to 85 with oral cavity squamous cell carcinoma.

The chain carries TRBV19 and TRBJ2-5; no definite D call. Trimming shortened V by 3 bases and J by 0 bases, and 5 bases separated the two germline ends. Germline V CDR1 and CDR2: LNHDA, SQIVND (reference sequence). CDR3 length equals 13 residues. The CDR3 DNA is TGTGCCAGTAGTATCCAGTACCAAGAGACCCAGTACTTC. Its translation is CASSIQYQETQYF.

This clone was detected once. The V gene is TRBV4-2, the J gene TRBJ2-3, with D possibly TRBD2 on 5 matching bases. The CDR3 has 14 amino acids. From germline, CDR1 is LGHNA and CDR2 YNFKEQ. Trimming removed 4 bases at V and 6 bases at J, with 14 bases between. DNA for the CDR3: TGTGCCAGCAGCCCCACAGCGGTTGAGGATACGCAGTATTTT. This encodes CASSPTAVEDTQYF.

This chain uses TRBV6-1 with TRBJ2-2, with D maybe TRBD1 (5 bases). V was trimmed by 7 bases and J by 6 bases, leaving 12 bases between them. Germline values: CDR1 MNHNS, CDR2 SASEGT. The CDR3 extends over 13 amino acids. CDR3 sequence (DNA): TGTGCCAGCACCCAAGGGGTCTCCGGGGAGCTGTTTTTT. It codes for CASTQGVSGELFF.